This T cell receptor beta chain is from a study of blood T cell repertoires in COVID-19. At the level of the study: Samples came from the United States, Italy and Spain, spanning acute and convalescent COVID-19. The analysed material was cDNA or gDNA that came from T cells, B-cell-depleted T cells, or PBMCs.

The germline CDR1 and CDR2 sequences are MNHEY and SVGAGI. The junction had 4 bases not matched to a gene; V was cut back by 4 bases and J by 5 bases. The CDR3 spans 13 residues. In the authors' methods: Estimated nucleated cell counts came from reference gene primer amplification. Using immunoSEQ multiplex PCR, the repertoire was profiled, and TCRdb retains in-frame clones only, with some absent. From that table come the V and J calls and clone size; the DNA was used to work out D and trimming. The sample has roughly 200,000 clones; 70% to 90% are singletons. This clone was observed once. The chain joins TRBV6-5 to TRBJ1-2; TRBD1 matches 7 bases. The sequencing sample was made of peripheral blood. The TCR originated in a human donor with active or convalescent COVID-19. The donor label of this sample is uncertain. The CDR3 DNA follows: TGTGCCAGCAGTTCGGACAGGACATATGGCTACACCTTC. Translated: CASSSDRTYGYTF.